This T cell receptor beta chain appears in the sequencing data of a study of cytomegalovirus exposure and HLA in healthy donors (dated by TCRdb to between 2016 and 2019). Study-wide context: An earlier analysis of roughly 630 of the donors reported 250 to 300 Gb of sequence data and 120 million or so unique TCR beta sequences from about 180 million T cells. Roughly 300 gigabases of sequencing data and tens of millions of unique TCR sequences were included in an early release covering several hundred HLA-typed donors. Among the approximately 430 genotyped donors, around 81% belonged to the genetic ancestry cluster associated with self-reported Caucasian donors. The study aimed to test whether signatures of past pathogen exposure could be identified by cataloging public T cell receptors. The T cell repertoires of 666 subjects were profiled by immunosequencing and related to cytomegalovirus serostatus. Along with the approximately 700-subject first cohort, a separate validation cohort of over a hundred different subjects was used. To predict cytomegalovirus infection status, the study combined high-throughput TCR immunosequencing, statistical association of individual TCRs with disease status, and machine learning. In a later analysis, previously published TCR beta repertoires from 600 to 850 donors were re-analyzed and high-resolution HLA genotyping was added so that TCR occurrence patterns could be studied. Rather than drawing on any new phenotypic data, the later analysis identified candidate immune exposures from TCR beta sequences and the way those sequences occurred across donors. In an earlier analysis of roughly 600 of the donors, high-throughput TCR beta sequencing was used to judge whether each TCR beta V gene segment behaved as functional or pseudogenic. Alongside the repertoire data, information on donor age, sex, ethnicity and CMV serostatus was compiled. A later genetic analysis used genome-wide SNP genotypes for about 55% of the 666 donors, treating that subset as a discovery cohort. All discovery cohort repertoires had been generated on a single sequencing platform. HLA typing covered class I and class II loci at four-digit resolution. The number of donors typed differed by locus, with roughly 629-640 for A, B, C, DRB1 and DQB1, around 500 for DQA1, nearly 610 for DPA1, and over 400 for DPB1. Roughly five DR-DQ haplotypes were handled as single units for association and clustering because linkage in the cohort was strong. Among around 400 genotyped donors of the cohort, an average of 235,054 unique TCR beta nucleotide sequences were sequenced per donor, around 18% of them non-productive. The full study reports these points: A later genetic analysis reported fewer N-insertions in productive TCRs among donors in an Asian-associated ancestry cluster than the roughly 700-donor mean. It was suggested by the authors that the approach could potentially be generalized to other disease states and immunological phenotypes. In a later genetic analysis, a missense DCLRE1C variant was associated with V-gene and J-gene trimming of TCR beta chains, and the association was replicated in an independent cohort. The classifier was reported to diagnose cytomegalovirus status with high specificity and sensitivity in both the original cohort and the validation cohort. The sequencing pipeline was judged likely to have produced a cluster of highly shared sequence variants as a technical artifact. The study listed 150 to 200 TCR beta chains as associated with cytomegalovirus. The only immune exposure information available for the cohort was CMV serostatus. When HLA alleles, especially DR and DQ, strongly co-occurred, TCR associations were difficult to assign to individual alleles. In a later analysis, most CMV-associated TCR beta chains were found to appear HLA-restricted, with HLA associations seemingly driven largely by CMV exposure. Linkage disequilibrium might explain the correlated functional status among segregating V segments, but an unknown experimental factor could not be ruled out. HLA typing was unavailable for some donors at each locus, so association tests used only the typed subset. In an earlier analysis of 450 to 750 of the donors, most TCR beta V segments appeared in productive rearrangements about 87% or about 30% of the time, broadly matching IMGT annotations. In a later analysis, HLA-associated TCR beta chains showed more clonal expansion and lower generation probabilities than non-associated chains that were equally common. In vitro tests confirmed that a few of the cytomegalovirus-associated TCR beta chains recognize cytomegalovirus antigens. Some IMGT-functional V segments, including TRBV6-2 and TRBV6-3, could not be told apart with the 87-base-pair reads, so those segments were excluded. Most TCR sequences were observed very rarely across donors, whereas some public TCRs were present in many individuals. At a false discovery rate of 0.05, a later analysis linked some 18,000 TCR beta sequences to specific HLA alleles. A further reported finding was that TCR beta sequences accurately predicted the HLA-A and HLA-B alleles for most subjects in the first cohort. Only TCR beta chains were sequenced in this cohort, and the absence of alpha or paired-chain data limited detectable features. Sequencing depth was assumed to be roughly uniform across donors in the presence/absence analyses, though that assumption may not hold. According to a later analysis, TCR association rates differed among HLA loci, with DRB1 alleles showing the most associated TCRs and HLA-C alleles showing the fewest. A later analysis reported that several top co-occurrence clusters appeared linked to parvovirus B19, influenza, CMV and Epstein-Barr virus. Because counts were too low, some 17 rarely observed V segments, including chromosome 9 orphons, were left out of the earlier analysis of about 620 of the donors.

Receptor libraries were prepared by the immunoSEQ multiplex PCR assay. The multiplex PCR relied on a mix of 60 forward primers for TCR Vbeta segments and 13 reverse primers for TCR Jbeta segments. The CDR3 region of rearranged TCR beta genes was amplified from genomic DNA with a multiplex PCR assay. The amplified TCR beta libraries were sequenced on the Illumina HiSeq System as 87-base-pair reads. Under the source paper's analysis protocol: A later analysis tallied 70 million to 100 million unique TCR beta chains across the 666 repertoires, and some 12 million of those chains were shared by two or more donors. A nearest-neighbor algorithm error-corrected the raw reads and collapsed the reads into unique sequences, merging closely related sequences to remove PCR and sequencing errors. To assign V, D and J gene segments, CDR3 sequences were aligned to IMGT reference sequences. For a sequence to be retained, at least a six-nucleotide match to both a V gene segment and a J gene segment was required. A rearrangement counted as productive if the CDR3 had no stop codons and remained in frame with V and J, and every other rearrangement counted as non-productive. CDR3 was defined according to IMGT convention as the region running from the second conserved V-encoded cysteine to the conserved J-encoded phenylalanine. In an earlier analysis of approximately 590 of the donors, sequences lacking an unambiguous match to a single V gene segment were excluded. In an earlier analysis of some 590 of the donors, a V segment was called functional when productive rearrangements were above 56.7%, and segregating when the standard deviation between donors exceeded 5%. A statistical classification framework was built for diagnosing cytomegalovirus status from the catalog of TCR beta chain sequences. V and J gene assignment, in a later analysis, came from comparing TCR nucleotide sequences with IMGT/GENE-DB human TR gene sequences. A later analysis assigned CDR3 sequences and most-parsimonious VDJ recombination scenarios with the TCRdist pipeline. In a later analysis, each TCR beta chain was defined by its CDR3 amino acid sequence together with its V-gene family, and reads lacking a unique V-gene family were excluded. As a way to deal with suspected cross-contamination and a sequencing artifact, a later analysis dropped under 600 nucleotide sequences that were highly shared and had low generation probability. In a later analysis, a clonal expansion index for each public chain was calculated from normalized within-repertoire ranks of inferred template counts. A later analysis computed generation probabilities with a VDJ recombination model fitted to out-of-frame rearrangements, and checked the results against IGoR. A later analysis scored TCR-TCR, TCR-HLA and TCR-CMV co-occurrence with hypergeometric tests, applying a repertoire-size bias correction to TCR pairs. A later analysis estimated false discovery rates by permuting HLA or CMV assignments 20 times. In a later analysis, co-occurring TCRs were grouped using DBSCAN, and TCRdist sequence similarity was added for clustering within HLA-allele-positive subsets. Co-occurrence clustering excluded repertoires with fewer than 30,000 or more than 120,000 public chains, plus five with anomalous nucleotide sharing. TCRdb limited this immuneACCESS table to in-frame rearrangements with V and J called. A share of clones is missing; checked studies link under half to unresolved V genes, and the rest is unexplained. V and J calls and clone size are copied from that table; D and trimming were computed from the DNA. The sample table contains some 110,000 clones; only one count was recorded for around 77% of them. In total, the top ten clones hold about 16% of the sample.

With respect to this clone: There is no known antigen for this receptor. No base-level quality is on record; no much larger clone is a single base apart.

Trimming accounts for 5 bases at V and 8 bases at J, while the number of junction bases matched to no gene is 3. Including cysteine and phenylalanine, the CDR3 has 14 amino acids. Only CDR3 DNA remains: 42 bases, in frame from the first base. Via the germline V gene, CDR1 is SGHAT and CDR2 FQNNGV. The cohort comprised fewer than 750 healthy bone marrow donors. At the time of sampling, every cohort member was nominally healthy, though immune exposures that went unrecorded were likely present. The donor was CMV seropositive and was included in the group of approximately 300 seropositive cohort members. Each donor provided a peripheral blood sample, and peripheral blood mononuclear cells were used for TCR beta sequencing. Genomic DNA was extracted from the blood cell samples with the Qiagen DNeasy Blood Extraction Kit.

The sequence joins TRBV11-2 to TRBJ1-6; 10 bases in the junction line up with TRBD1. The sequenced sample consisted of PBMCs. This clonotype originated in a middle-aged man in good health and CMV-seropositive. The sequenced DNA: TGTGCCAGCAGCCTGACAGGGGGCGATTCACCCCTCCACTTT. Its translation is CASSLTGGDSPLHF.